This T cell receptor (beta chain) was obtained from a study of early T cells in non-severe SARS-CoV-2 infection. Overall study context: The input, bulk RNA from unsorted whole blood, was sequenced, and chains were unpaired. Findings and limits, study-wide: Database matching using VDJdb favored anti-spike CD8 responses, with private and CD4 specificities left missing.

This clonotype was observed many times. Antigen: not known. The germline V gene has CDR1 LNHDA and CDR2 SQIVND (reference sequence). The V and J ends lost 3 bases and 5 bases, in that order; junction bases with no gene match: 7. This CDR3 has 15 residues. The TCR library protocol was used to attach unique molecular identifiers. These identifiers were attached to individual cDNA molecules. Each CDR3 protein is one row after TCRdb ran MiXCR on the 5' RACE reads. The table lists approximately 77,000 distinct CDR3 sequences, 5% of them singletons. The sequence derives from an adult who was a healthcare worker with PCR-confirmed SARS-CoV-2 infection or an uninfected control (not recorded which). The sample in question was whole blood, obtained at baseline. V gene TRBV19 combines with J gene TRBJ2-1; the match to TRBD1 covers 7 bases. The CDR3: CASSIPQGDHNEQFF. CDR3 nucleotide sequence: TGTGCCAGTAGTATCCCTCAGGGGGACCACAATGAGCAGTTCTTC.